The present TCR beta chain was sequenced within a study of blood T cell repertoires in COVID-19. For the study at large: Specimens from acute and convalescent COVID-19 originated in the United States, Italy and Spain. PBMCs, B-cell-depleted T cells, or T cells provided the cDNA or gDNA that made up the material.

As handled by the study authors: Amplification of reference gene primers was used by the study to estimate nucleated cell counts. Libraries were prepared by immunoSEQ multiplex PCR; TCRdb keeps only in-frame clonotypes and omits some of them. From that table come the V and J calls and clone size; the DNA was used to work out D and trimming. The sample carries approximately 97,000 clones, 80% to 90% recorded once. Germline CDR1 and CDR2: MRHNA and SNTAGT. V lost 0 bases to trimming and J lost 6 bases; unmatched junction nucleotides: 4. This CDR3 is built from 15 residues. The chain links TRBV6-4 to TRBJ1-4, with 7 bases lining up with TRBD1. This clonotype was sampled from an elderly woman with acute or convalescent COVID-19. The source material was peripheral blood. CDR3 amino acids: CASSDSGTVHEKLFF. In DNA form, the CDR3 reads TGTGCCAGCAGTGACTCAGGGACAGTGCATGAAAAACTGTTTTTT.